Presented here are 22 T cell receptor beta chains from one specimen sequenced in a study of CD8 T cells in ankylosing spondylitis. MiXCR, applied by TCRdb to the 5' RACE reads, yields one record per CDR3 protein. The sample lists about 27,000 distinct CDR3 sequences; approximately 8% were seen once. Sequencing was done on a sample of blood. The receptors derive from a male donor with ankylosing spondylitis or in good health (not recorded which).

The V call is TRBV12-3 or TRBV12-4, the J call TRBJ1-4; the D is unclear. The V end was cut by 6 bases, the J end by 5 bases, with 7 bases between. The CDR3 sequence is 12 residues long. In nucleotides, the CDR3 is TGTGCCAGCAGAGGACGCAATGAAAAACTGTTTTTT. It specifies CASRGRNEKLFF.

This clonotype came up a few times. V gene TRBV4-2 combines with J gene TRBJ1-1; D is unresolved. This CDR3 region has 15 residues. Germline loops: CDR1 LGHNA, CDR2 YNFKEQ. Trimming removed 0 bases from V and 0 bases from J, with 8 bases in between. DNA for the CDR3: TGTGCCAGCAGCCAAGAGGCGGCAGTGAACACTGAAGCTTTCTTT. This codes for CASSQEAAVNTEAFF.

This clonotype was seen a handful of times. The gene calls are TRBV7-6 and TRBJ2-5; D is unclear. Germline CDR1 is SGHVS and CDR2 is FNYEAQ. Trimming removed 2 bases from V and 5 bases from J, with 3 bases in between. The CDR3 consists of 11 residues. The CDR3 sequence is CASSLSETQYF. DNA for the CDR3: TGTGCCAGCAGCTTAAGCGAGACCCAGTACTTC.

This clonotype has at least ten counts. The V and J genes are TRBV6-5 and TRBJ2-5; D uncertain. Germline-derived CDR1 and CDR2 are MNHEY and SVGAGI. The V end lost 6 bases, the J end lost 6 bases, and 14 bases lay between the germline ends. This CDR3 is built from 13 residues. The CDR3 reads CASSDTVLQTQYF. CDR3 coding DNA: TGTGCCAGCAGCGATACAGTGTTACAGACCCAGTACTTC.

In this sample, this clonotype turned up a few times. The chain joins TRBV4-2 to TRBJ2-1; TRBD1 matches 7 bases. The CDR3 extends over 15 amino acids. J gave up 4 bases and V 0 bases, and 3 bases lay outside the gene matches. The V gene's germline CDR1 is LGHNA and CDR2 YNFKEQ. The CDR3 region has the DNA TGTGCCAGCAGCCAAGACGGACAGGATTACAATGAGCAGTTCTTC. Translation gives CASSQDGQDYNEQFF.

CDR3 protein: CASSVGQGHQPQHF. The CDR3 DNA reads as TGCGCCAGCAGCGTGGGACAGGGACACCAGCCCCAGCATTTT. The chain couples TRBV5-1 to TRBJ1-5; 9 bases are shared with TRBD1. J gave up 7 bases and V 4 bases, and 6 bases lay outside the gene matches. Germline lookup yields CDR1 SGHRS and CDR2 YFSETQ. The CDR3 consists of 14 residues.

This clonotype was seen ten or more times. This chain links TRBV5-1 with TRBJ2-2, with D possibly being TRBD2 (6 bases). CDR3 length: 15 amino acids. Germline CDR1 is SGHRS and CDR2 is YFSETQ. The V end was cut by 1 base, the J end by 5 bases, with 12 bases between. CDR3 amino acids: CASSLWPAGTGELFF. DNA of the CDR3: TGCGCCAGCAGCTTGTGGCCCGCGGGGACCGGGGAGCTGTTTTTT.

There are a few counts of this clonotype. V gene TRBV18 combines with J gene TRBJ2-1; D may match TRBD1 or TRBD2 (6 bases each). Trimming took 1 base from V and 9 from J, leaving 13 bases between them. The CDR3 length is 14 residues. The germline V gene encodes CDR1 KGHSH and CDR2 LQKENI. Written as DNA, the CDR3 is TGTGCCAGCTCACCACGCCCGGGGGCTGGTGAGCAGTTCTTC. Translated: CASSPRPGAGEQFF.

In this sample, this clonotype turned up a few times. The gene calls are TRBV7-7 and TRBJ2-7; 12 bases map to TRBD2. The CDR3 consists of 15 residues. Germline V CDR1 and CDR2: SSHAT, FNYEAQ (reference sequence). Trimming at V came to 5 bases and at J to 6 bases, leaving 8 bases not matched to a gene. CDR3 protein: CASSPRTSGAPEQYF. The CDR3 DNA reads TGTGCCAGCAGCCCCAGGACTAGCGGGGCACCCGAGCAGTACTTC.

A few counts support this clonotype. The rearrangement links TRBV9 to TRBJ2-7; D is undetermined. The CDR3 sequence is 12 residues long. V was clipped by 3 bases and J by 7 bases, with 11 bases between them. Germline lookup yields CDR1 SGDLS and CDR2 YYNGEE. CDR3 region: CASSDTDAEQYF. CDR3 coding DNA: TGTGCCAGCAGCGATACAGACGCGGAGCAGTACTTC. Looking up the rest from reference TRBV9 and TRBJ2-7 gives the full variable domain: DSGVTQTPKHLITATGQRVTLRCSPRSGDLSVYWYQQSLDQGLQFLIQYYNGEERAKGNILERFSAQQFPDLHSELNLSSLELGDSALYFCASSDTDAEQYFGPGTRLTVT.

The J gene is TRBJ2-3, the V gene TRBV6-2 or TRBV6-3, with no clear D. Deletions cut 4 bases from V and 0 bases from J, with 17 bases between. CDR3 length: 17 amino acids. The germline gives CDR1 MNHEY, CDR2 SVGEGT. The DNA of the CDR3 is TGTGCCAGCAGTTCTAGGCGCGGCGGCACTAGCACAGATACGCAGTATTTT. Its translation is CASSSRRGGTSTDTQYF.

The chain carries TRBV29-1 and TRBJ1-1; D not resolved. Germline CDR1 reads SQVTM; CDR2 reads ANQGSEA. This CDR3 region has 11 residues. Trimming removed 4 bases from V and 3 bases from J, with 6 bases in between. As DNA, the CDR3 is TGCAGCGTTGGCAGCTACACTGAAGCTTTCTTT. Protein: CSVGSYTEAFF.

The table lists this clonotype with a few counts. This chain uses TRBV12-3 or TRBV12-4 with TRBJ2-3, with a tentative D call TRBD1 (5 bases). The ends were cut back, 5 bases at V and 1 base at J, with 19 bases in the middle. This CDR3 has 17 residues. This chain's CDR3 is CASSEWGSDPRTDTQYF. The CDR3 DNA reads TGTGCCAGCAGTGAATGGGGCAGCGACCCCCGCACAGATACGCAGTATTTT.

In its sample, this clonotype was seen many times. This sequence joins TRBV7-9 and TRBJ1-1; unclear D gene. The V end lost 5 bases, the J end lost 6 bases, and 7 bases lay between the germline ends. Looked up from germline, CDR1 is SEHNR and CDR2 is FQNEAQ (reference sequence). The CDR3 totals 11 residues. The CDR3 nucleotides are TGTGCCAGCAGCGCAAAATCTGAAGCTTTCTTT. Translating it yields CASSAKSEAFF. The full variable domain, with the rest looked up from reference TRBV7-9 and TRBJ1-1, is DTGVSQNPRHKITKRGQNVTFRCDPISEHNRLYWYRQTLGQGPEFLTYFQNEAQLEKSRLLSDRFSAERPKGSFSTLEIQRTEQGDSAMYLCASSAKSEAFFGQGTRLTVV.

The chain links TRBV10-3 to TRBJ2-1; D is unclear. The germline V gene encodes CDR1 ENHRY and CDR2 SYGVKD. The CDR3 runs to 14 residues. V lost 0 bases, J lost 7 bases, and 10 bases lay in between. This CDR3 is CAISESRLGNEQFF. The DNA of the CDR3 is TGTGCCATCAGTGAGTCGAGGCTAGGGAATGAGCAGTTCTTC.

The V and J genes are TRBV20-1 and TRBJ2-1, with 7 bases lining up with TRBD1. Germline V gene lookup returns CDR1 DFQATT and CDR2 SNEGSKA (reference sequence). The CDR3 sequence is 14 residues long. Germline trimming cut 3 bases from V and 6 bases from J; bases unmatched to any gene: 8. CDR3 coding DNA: TGCAGTGCTAGCCATGACAGGGTACGCAATGAGCAGTTCTTC. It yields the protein CSASHDRVRNEQFF.

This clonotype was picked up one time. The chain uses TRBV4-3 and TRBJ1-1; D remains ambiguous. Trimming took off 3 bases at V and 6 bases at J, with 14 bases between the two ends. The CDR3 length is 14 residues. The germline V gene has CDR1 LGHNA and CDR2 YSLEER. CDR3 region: CASSQAFSGSEAFF. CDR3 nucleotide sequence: TGCGCCAGCAGCCAGGCCTTTTCGGGATCTGAAGCTTTCTTT.

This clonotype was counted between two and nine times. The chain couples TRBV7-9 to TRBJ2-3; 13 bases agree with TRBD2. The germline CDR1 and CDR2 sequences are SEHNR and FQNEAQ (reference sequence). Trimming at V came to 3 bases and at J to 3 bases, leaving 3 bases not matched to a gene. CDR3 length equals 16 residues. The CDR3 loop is CASSFLTSGRTDTQYF. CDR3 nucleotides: TGTGCCAGCAGCTTTCTGACTAGCGGGAGGACAGATACGCAGTATTTT.

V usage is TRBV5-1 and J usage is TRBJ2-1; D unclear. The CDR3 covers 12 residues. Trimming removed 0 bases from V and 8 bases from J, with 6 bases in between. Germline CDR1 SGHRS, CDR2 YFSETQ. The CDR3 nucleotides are TGCGCCAGCAGCTTGGCTATACATGAGCAGTTCTTC. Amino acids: CASSLAIHEQFF.

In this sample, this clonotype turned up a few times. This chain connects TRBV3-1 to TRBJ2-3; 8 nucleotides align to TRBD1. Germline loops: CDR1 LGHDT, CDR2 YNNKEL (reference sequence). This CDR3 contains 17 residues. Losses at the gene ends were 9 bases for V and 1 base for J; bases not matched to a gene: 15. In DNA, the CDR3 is TGTGCCAGTAGGCCCGGGACAGGCGGCTTAGGCACAGATACGCAGTATTTT. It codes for CASRPGTGGLGTDTQYF.

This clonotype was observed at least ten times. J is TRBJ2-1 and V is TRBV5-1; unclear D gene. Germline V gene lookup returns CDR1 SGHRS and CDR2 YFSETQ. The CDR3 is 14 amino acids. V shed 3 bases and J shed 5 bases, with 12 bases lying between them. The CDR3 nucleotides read TGCGCCAGCAGCTCCTTAGGGCCGGACAATGAGCAGTTCTTC. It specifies CASSSLGPDNEQFF. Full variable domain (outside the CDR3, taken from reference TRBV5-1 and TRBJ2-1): KAGVTQTPRYLIKTRGQQVTLSCSPISGHRSVSWYQQTPGQGLQFLFEYFSETQRNKGNFPGRFSGRQFSNSRSEMNVSTLELGDSALYLCASSSLGPDNEQFFGPGTRLTVL.

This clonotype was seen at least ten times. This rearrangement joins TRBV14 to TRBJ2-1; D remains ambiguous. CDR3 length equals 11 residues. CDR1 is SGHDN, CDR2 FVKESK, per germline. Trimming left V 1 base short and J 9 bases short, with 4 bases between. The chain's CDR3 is CASSQVIEQFF. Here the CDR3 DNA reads TGTGCCAGCAGCCAAGTGATTGAGCAGTTCTTC.